This T cell receptor beta chain was captured in a study of blood T cell repertoires in COVID-19. The trim removed 1 base at V and 5 bases at J, leaving 5 bases unmatched. The CDR3 loop spans 15 amino acids. From germline, CDR1 is LNHNV and CDR2 YYDKDF (reference sequence). Assay: immunoSEQ multiplex PCR; the TCRdb copy retains only in-frame clones and omits some. The table lists 200,000 to 300,000 clones, 88% of them singletons. The receptor's source is a woman aged 40 to 50 with acute COVID-19. The sample consisted of PBMCs or T cells enriched from blood (not recorded which). This chain links TRBV15 with TRBJ2-1, with 7 nucleotides matching TRBD2. In DNA, the CDR3 is TGTGCCACCAGCAGAGCCGGGAGGAACGACAATGAGCAGTTCTTC. It yields the protein CATSRAGRNDNEQFF.